This is a list of T cell receptor beta chains from one sample in a study of T-cell memory formation after mild COVID-19. One entry per CDR3 protein results from TCRdb running MiXCR on the 5' RACE reads. The sample shows 450,000 to 650,000 distinct CDR3 sequences, about a fifth of them seen only once. The sequenced sample consisted of PBMCs or a T cell subset sorted from them (not recorded which). These receptors all come from an adult woman who had mild COVID-19 (a few samples of this study predate the infection). Cell type and time point are not known. Each CDR3 is given with its conserved first and last residue. The D gene is left open where the match is weak. Rows may omit the clone size; those that give it use once, few, many or a size class.

D	size	V	J	CDR3	DNA
-	few	TRBV12-3/TRBV12-4	TRBJ1-1	CASSLRSVRVNTEAFF	TGTGCCAGCAGTTTAAGGAGCGTCAGGGTGAACACTGAAGCTTTCTTT
-	few	TRBV10-2	TRBJ2-7	CASSETTYEQYF	TGCGCCAGCAGTGAGACCACCTACGAGCAGTACTTC
-	many	TRBV10-3	TRBJ1-5	CAISESNQPQHF	TGTGCCATCAGTGAGTCGAATCAGCCCCAGCATTTT
-	few	TRBV15	TRBJ1-1	CATSKGGLLNTEAFF	TGTGCCACCAGCAAGGGGGGACTACTGAACACTGAAGCTTTCTTT
TRBD2	-	TRBV4-2	TRBJ2-3	CASSQRAGGVTDTQYF	TGTGCCAGCAGCCAAAGAGCGGGGGGCGTCACAGATACGCAGTATTTT
-	few	TRBV14	TRBJ1-5	CASKVHFVYSNQPQHF	TGTGCCAGCAAAGTCCATTTCGTATATAGCAATCAGCCCCAGCATTTT
-	-	TRBV20-1	TRBJ2-3	CSATLVTDTQYF	TGCAGTGCCACGCTGGTCACAGATACGCAGTATTTT
-	-	TRBV6-4	TRBJ2-1	CASSDSALDNEQFF	TGTGCCAGCAGTGACTCGGCCCTAGACAATGAGCAGTTCTTC
-	-	TRBV5-1	TRBJ2-1	CASSHFWSSYNEQFF	TGCGCCAGCAGCCACTTTTGGAGCTCCTACAATGAGCAGTTCTTC
TRBD2	few	TRBV7-2	TRBJ2-1	CASSLAVTSGRADEQFF	TGTGCCAGCAGCTTAGCGGTTACTAGCGGGAGGGCCGATGAGCAGTTCTTC
TRBD2	few	TRBV9	TRBJ2-1	CASSAGGPYNEQFF	TGTGCCAGCAGCGCGGGGGGGCCGTACAATGAGCAGTTCTTC
TRBD1	-	TRBV19	TRBJ1-2	CASITGTGGYTF	TGTGCCAGTATTACCGGGACAGGAGGCTACACCTTC
-	-	TRBV7-9	TRBJ2-2	CASVPTNTGELFF	TGTGCCAGCGTCCCCACGAACACCGGGGAGCTGTTTTTT
TRBD1	few	TRBV4-1	TRBJ2-7	CASSSQGTGGYEQYF	TGCGCCAGCAGCTCCCAGGGGACAGGGGGCTACGAGCAGTACTTC
-	-	TRBV7-2	TRBJ2-3	CASSLGLAYPDTQYF	TGTGCCAGCAGCCTGGGGCTAGCTTATCCGGATACGCAGTATTTT
TRBD1	many	TRBV7-9	TRBJ1-2	CASSSRTGIYTF	TGTGCCAGCAGCTCCCGGACAGGGATCTACACCTTC
-	-	TRBV20-1	TRBJ2-3	CSGGRLVGTDTQYF	TGCAGTGGGGGACGGCTCGTCGGCACAGATACGCAGTATTTT
TRBD2	-	TRBV24-1	TRBJ2-3	CATSDPGLAGDTQYF	TGTGCCACCAGTGATCCAGGACTAGCGGGTGATACGCAGTATTTT
-	-	TRBV24-1	TRBJ1-2	CATSDLPEDGYTF	TGTGCCACCAGTGATTTGCCTGAGGACGGCTACACCTTC
-	-	TRBV6-6	TRBJ2-7	CASSYSGDPEQYF	TGTGCCAGCAGTTACTCGGGGGACCCGGAGCAGTACTTC
-	many	TRBV7-9	TRBJ2-3	CASRLTVADTQYF	TGTGCCAGCAGATTGACAGTTGCAGATACGCAGTATTTT
-	few	TRBV5-1	TRBJ2-2	CASSFLRGSNTGELFF	TGCGCCAGCAGCTTCCTACGGGGATCGAACACCGGGGAGCTGTTTTTT
TRBD2	-	TRBV7-9	TRBJ2-5	CASSLVSRAGEISETQYF	TGTGCCAGCAGCTTAGTGAGTAGGGCGGGAGAGATATCAGAGACCCAGTACTTC
-	-	TRBV7-2	TRBJ1-2	CASSPEGYGYTF	TGTGCCAGCAGCCCGGAGGGGTATGGCTACACCTTC
TRBD1	-	TRBV5-1	TRBJ1-1	CASSDGQGTEAFF	TGCGCCAGCAGCGACGGACAGGGAACTGAAGCTTTCTTT
-	-	TRBV29-1	TRBJ2-2	CSVAGDVGTGELFF	TGCAGCGTTGCCGGGGACGTGGGCACCGGGGAGCTGTTTTTT
TRBD2	few	TRBV13	TRBJ2-3	CASSELADNTDTQYF	TGTGCCAGCAGCGAACTAGCGGACAACACAGATACGCAGTATTTT
TRBD2	-	TRBV5-6	TRBJ2-3	CASSRLTSDTQYF	TGTGCCAGCAGCCGATTGACTAGCGATACGCAGTATTTT
-	few	TRBV6-1	TRBJ1-2	CASGGGADYGYTF	TGTGCCAGCGGTGGAGGAGCAGACTATGGCTACACCTTC
TRBD2	-	TRBV9	TRBJ2-2	CASSVGGGRTGELFF	TGTGCCAGCAGCGTAGGGGGAGGGCGGACCGGGGAGCTGTTTTTT
TRBD1	many	TRBV4-2	TRBJ2-2	CASRGQGAGELFF	TGTGCCAGCAGAGGACAGGGAGCCGGGGAGCTGTTTTTT
-	once	TRBV4-1	TRBJ1-2	CASSHPTSNYGYTF	TGCGCCAGCAGCCACCCGACCTCTAACTATGGCTACACCTTC
-	few	TRBV11-3	TRBJ2-2	CASSYRAGAGELFF	TGTGCCAGCAGCTACCGGGCTGGCGCCGGGGAGCTGTTTTTT
-	few	TRBV6-2/TRBV6-3	TRBJ2-1	CASRRDLNEQFF	TGTGCCAGCAGACGGGACCTCAATGAGCAGTTCTTC
-	few	TRBV3-1	TRBJ2-1	CASSQDVSRGEQFF	TGTGCCAGCAGCCAAGATGTTTCGCGCGGTGAGCAGTTCTTC
TRBD2	-	TRBV11-2	TRBJ2-1	CASSLVRGLAGGQFF	TGTGCCAGCAGCTTAGTTCGGGGACTAGCGGGAGGGCAGTTCTTC
-	-	TRBV12-3/TRBV12-4	TRBJ1-5	CASRRFNQPQHF	TGTGCCAGCCGCAGGTTCAATCAGCCCCAGCATTTT
-	few	TRBV27	TRBJ1-4	CASSLQPLPTNEKLFF	TGTGCCAGCAGTCTCCAGCCTCTTCCAACTAATGAAAAACTGTTTTTT
-	-	TRBV11-2	TRBJ2-3	CASSLVVGTSTDTQYF	TGTGCCAGCAGCTTAGTGGTCGGAACTAGCACAGATACGCAGTATTTT
TRBD1	-	TRBV12-5	TRBJ2-7	CASGLGPGGQYF	TGTGCTAGTGGTTTGGGTCCAGGGGGGCAGTACTTC
TRBD1	few	TRBV4-3	TRBJ2-7	CASSQDAQGAGEQYF	TGCGCCAGCAGCCAAGATGCCCAGGGGGCCGGCGAGCAGTACTTC
-	few	TRBV5-1	TRBJ2-7	CASNPTPGTSSSYEQYF	TGCGCCAGCAACCCCACGCCCGGGACGTCTAGCTCCTACGAGCAGTACTTC
TRBD2	-	TRBV13	TRBJ2-5	CASSTLAGGIGETQYF	TGTGCCAGCAGCACCCTAGCGGGAGGTATAGGAGAGACCCAGTACTTC
TRBD1	few	TRBV6-6	TRBJ2-7	CASSYRDRVSHEQYF	TGTGCCAGCAGTTACCGGGACAGGGTTTCTCACGAGCAGTACTTC
-	-	TRBV12-3/TRBV12-4	TRBJ1-1	CASSRVMNTEAFF	TGTGCCAGCAGCCGAGTCATGAACACTGAAGCTTTCTTT
TRBD1	few	TRBV5-1	TRBJ2-2	CASRGQGDLTGELFF	TGCGCCAGCAGGGGACAGGGCGATTTAACCGGGGAGCTGTTTTTT
TRBD2	-	TRBV24-1	TRBJ2-1	CATSDPGLAVNEQFF	TGTGCCACCAGTGACCCCGGACTAGCGGTCAATGAGCAGTTCTTC
-	-	TRBV5-5	TRBJ2-1	CASSQRTSSGFVDEQFF	TGTGCCAGCAGCCAGAGAACGAGTAGTGGTTTTGTCGATGAGCAGTTCTTC
-	-	TRBV18	TRBJ1-5	CASSPGRIQSAQHF	TGTGCCAGCTCACCGGGGAGAATCCAATCAGCCCAGCATTTT
-	-	TRBV12-3/TRBV12-4	TRBJ2-1	CASSSLRSAGDEQFF	TGTGCCAGCAGTTCCCTCAGGTCAGCCGGCGATGAGCAGTTCTTC
-	few	TRBV5-1	TRBJ1-2	CASSSAPTGTGGYTF	TGCGCCAGCAGCTCCGCGCCAACAGGGACGGGCGGCTACACCTTC
TRBD1	-	TRBV30	TRBJ2-5	CAWDPGQGNQETQYF	TGTGCCTGGGACCCGGGACAGGGAAACCAAGAGACCCAGTACTTC
TRBD2	few	TRBV24-1	TRBJ2-6	CATSRAGGPISGANVLTF	TGTGCCACCAGTCGAGCGGGAGGGCCCATCTCTGGGGCCAACGTCCTGACTTTC
-	-	TRBV7-3	TRBJ2-3	CASSPLPGLAADTQYF	TGTGCCAGCAGCCCTCTACCGGGACTCGCTGCAGATACGCAGTATTTT
-	-	TRBV3-1	TRBJ1-3	CASSRFTGFSGNTIYF	TGTGCCAGCAGCCGGTTCACAGGGTTTTCTGGAAACACCATATATTTT
TRBD1	-	TRBV5-4	TRBJ1-5	CASSVQGENQPQHF	TGTGCCAGCAGCGTCCAGGGGGAGAATCAGCCCCAGCATTTT
TRBD2	few	TRBV2	TRBJ2-3	CASNSGGSTDTQYF	TGTGCCAGCAATTCGGGGGGGAGCACAGATACGCAGTATTTT
-	few	TRBV23-1	TRBJ2-5	CASSQSEGQETQYF	TGCGCCAGCAGTCAATCGGAGGGCCAAGAGACCCAGTACTTC